This T cell receptor (beta chain) was sequenced during a study of spatial heterogeneity in lung cancer. Stated time point: sample taken at primary tumor resection. Sequencing was performed on whole RNA extracted from tumor and nontumor lung tissue, or from frozen PBMC, and the material was left unsorted. MiXCR, run by TCRdb on the 5' RACE reads, gives a single entry per CDR3 protein. The data hold fewer than 12,000 distinct CDR3 sequences, with roughly 7.9% observed a single time. The input for sequencing was PBMCs, taken at surgery. The TCR was taken from a male donor with early-stage non-small cell lung cancer.

This chain's CDR3 is CASRRTANYEQYF. In DNA form, the CDR3 reads TGTGCCAGCAGACGGACAGCAAACTACGAGCAGTACTTC. This chain joins TRBV28 and TRBJ2-7; D is perhaps TRBD1 (6 bases). Germline V gene lookup returns CDR1 MDHEN and CDR2 SYDVKM. This CDR3 has 13 residues. The V end lost 6 bases, the J end lost 3 bases, and 12 bases lay between the germline ends.